This T cell receptor (beta chain) was identified during a study of breast tumors, draining lymph nodes, adjacent tissues. Study-level findings and limits: Tumors had less TCR diversity than lymph nodes, more than nontumor tissue. Tumor T cell lymph node origin was a supported hypothesis, not proven.

Germline CDR1 reads SGHDT; CDR2 reads YYEEEE. The CDR3 consists of 15 residues. V shed 0 bases and J shed 0 bases, with 7 bases lying between them. MiXCR, run by TCRdb on the multiplex PCR reads, gives a single entry per CDR3 protein. The sample lists 50,000 to 75,000 distinct CDR3 sequences; around 52% were seen once. This clonotype was counted at least ten times. The antigen is unknown. The origin of this receptor is a female donor with breast cancer. Some clones in this sample may be carry-over from other donors' samples. The specimen was breast tumor tissue. V gene TRBV5-6 combines with J gene TRBJ1-5; unclear D gene. This CDR3 is CASSLGGYSNQPQHF. In DNA, the CDR3 is TGTGCCAGCAGCTTGGGCGGTTATAGCAATCAGCCCCAGCATTTT.